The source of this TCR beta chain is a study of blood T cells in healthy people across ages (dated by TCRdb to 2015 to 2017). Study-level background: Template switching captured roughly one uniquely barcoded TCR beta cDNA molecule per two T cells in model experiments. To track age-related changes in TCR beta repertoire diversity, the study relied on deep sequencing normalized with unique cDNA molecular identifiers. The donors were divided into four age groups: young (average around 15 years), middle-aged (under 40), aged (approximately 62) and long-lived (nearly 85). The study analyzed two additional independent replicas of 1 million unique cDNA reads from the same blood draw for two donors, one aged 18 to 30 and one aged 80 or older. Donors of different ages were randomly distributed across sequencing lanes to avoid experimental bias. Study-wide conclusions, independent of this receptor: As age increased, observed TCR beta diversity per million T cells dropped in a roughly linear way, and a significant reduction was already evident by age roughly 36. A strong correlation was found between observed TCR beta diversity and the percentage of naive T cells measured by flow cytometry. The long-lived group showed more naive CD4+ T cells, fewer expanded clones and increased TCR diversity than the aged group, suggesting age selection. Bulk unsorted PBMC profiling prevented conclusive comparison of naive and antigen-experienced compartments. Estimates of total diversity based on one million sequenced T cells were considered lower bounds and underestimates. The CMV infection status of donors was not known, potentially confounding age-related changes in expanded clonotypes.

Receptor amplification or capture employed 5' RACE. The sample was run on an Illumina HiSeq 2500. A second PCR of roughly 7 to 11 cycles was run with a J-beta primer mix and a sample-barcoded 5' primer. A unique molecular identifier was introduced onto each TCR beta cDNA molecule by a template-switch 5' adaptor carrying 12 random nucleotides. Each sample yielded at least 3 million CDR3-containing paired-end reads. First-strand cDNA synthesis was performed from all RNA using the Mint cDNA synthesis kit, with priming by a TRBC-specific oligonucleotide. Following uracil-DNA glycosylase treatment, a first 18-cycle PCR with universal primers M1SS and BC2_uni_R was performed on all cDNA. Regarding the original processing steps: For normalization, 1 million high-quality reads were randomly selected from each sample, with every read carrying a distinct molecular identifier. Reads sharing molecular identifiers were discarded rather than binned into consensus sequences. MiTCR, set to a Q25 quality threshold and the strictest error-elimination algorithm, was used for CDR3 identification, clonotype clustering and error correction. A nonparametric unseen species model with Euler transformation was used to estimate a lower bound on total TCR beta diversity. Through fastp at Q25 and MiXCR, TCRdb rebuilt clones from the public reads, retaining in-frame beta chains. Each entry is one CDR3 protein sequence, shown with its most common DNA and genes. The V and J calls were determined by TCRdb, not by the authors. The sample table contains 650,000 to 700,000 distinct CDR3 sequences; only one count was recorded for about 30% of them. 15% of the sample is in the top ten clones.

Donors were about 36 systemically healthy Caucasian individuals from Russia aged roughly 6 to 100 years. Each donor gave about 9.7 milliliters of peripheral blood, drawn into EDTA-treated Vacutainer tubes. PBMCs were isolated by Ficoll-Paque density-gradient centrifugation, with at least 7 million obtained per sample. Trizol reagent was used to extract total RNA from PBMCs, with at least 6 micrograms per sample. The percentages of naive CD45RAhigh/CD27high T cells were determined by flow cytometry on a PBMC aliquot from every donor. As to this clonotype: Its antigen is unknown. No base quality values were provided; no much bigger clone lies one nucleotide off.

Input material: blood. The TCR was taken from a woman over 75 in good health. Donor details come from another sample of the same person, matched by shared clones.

At the DNA level, the sequence is TGTGCCAGCAGCTATGGGGGTTTGGGCAATCAGCCCCAGCATTTT. Its protein reads: CASSYGGLGNQPQHF. The chain uses TRBV7-2 and TRBJ1-5; D gene: possibly TRBD1, on 5 matching bases. The germline V gene yields SGHTA for CDR1 and FQGNSA for CDR2. Relative to germline, V is 4 bases shorter and J is 2 bases shorter, with 12 bases between their ends. Including the terminal cysteine and phenylalanine, the CDR3 comprises 15 residues. Of the read, only the CDR3 DNA is kept; its 45 bases are in frame from base 1. Where the CDR3 stops, the reference TRBV7-2 and TRBJ1-5 genes take over; the full variable domain is GAGVSQSPSNKVTEKGKDVELRCDPISGHTALYWYRQSLGQGLEFLIYFQGNSAPDKSGLPSDRFSAERTGGSVSTLTIQRTQQEDSAVYLCASSYGGLGNQPQHFGDGTRLSIL.